These T cell receptor beta chains were read from a single sample in a study of blood T cells in healthy people across ages. TCRdb itself ran the 5' RACE reads through MiXCR, one entry per CDR3 protein. The top ten hold roughly 25% of the sample, which has some 860,000 distinct CDR3 sequences, about 61% seen once. Material: blood. These receptors were taken from a man in his forties in good health. Each CDR3 is given with its conserved first and last residue. The D gene is left open where the match is weak. The size entry is marked missing in some rows and otherwise reads once, few, many or a size class.

>TRBJ2-5|TRBV20-1|.|.
TGCAGTAGCAGGGGCGAAGAGACCCAGTACTTC
CSSRGEETQYF
>TRBJ2-4|TRBV28|.|.
TGTGCCAGCAGTTTAGACTATGAAAACATTCAGTACTTC
CASSLDYENIQYF
>TRBJ2-3|TRBV27|.|.
TGTGCCAGCACGGATTACACAGATACGCAGTATTTT
CASTDYTDTQYF
>TRBJ2-7|TRBV21-1|few|.
TGTGCCAGCAGCTCCATTCACAGGGTGTACGAGCAGTACTTC
CASSSIHRVYEQYF
>TRBJ1-1|TRBV27|.|.
TGTGCCAGCAGGGACTCAGGGGCGCCTGAAGCTTTCTTT
CASRDSGAPEAFF
>TRBJ2-7|TRBV6-1|.|.
TGTGCCAGCAGTGAAGTTCGGACCCTCGAGCAGTACTTC
CASSEVRTLEQYF
>TRBJ2-5|TRBV7-9|.|TRBD2
TGTGCCAGCCAGAATAGCGGGGGGCTCCAAGAGACCCAGTACTTC
CASQNSGGLQETQYF
>TRBJ1-1|TRBV7-6|once|.
TGTGCCAGCAGCCCGTTGTGGTCCCATTCAGGAGGTACTGAAGCTTTCTTT
CASSPLWSHSGGTEAFF
>TRBJ2-1|TRBV20-1|.|TRBD1
TGCAGTGGCTCTCCCGGGACAGGGGGGAATGAGCAGTTCTTC
CSGSPGTGGNEQFF
>TRBJ2-5|TRBV6-1|.|.
TGTGCCAGCAGTGAACGGAACAACATTGGAGAGACCCAGTACTTC
CASSERNNIGETQYF
>TRBJ2-7|TRBV29-1|.|.
TGCAGCGTTCGGCACAGGGCCCACGAGCAGTACTTC
CSVRHRAHEQYF
>TRBJ2-1|TRBV5-1|.|.
TGCGCCAGCAGCTTGGAGCATGCAGGTACAGGGAATGAGCAGTTCTTC
CASSLEHAGTGNEQFF
>TRBJ1-2|TRBV2|.|.
TGTGCCAGAAAAGAATATGGCTACACCTTC
CARKEYGYTF